The TCR beta chain under discussion was sequenced for a study of shared clonotypes between healthy human individuals. General observations from the study: Relative to clonotypes present in all four donors, those not shared had lower generation probabilities. Sorted-subset sequencing was shown by rarefaction to be incomplete despite large depth.

Germline CDR1 and CDR2: PRHDT and FYEKMQ (reference sequence). V was clipped by 4 bases and J by 2 bases, with 17 bases between them. The CDR3 loop spans 16 amino acids. Measured with immunoSEQ multiplex PCR; TCRdb has only the in-frame clones, and not every one. The sample contains more than 500,000 clones, about 96% of which appear only once. In regard to this clone: What it recognizes is unknown.

Naive CD4+ cells were CD45RA-selected; the remaining cells were memory. The sample consisted of naive CD4+ T cells sorted from blood. Subset reported: CD45RA+ positively selected. The sequence was obtained from a woman aged 25 to 39 in good health. This rearrangement joins TRBV13 to TRBJ2-5; no clear D. The CDR3 region is CASSSTGLSDQETQYF. DNA of the CDR3: TGTGCCAGCAGCTCTACGGGCCTCTCCGATCAAGAGACCCAGTACTTC.